The 3 T cell receptor beta chains in this list originate from one sample, sequenced in a study of post-analysis software for immune sequencing data. General observations from the study: There were four or five TRBV segments more frequent in patients than controls, and TRBV5-6, TRBV5-1 and TRBV20-1 were among them.

The antigens these receptors bind are not known. Unique-molecular-identifier-tagged TCR beta cDNA libraries were used. TCRdb itself ran the PCR reads through MiXCR, one entry per CDR3 protein. The sample yields a few hundred thousand distinct CDR3 sequences, 35% to 40% seen once. Sample: blood. These receptors were collected from a girl aged 10 to 17 with multiple sclerosis.

About this clonotype itself: The junction departs from the called germline gene at one end, perhaps through a read error. The gene calls are TRBV7-9 and TRBJ2-7, with no clear D. From germline, CDR1 is SEHNR and CDR2 FQNEAQ (reference sequence). The CDR3 is made up of 15 amino acids. The CDR3 DNA reads as TGTGCCAGCAGCTTAGCTCCCTCTCGGAACTACGGGCAGTACTTC. Its protein product is CASSLAPSRNYGQYF.

J is TRBJ1-5 and V is TRBV7-8; 10 bases match TRBD1. The CDR3 length is 16 residues. The germline V gene encodes CDR1 SGHVS and CDR2 FQNEAQ. The V gene end was trimmed by 5 bases and the J gene end by 0 bases; junction bases not matched to a gene: 4. The CDR3 nucleotides read TGTGCCAGCAGCCGGGACAGGGGCCGTAGCAATCAGCCCCAGCATTTT. Translating it yields CASSRDRGRSNQPQHF.

This clonotype has at least ten counts. The chain employs TRBV7-8 and TRBJ2-5; a weak D match, TRBD2 (6 bases). The CDR3 contains 15 residues. The V end lost 1 base, the J end lost 5 bases, and 14 bases lay between the germline ends. CDR1 and CDR2 (germline): SGHVS, FQNEAQ. The CDR3 nucleotides read TGTGCCAGCAGCTTAGTACTAGCCCGAGGGGAGACCCAGTACTTC. Translating it yields CASSLVLARGETQYF.